Presented here are 29 T cell receptor beta chains from one specimen sequenced in a study of blood T cell repertoires in COVID-19. Assay: immunoSEQ multiplex PCR; the TCRdb copy retains only in-frame clones and omits some. The sample comprises about 170,000 clones, around four fifths of which are singletons, and around a fifth rests with the top ten. Sequencing input: peripheral blood. Every receptor here comes from an elderly woman with acute or convalescent COVID-19.

This clone showed up just once. The CDR3 DNA is TGTGCCAGCAGCTTAGCGCCCGGACAGGCGATGAACACTGAAGCTTTCTTT. This translates into CASSLAPGQAMNTEAFF. The chain couples TRBV7-6 to TRBJ1-1, with 7 bases fitting TRBD1. This CDR3 has 17 amino acids. With V trimmed by 0 bases and J by 0 bases, 7 bases remained unmatched. Germline V lookup: CDR1 SGHVS, CDR2 FNYEAQ.

This clone was recorded a few times. V gene TRBV10-1 combines with J gene TRBJ2-1; 7 nucleotides line up with TRBD2. Germline CDR1 is WNHNN and CDR2 is SYGVQD (reference sequence). The CDR3 covers 16 residues. The ends lost 0 bases at V and 2 bases at J; junction bases unmatched: 4. CDR3 sequence: CASSESAGEPYNEQFF. DNA for the CDR3: TGCGCCAGCAGTGAGTCGGCGGGGGAGCCCTACAATGAGCAGTTCTTC.

The chain combines TRBV27 with TRBJ1-3; D call uncertain. CDR3 length equals 14 residues. The germline V gene encodes CDR1 MNHEY and CDR2 SMNVEV (reference sequence). The germline V and J ends were trimmed by 0 bases and 0 bases, with 3 bases remaining between them. Here the CDR3 DNA reads TGTGCCAGCAGTTTATCGCGCTCTGGAAACACCATATATTTT. Translation: CASSLSRSGNTIYF.

In DNA form, the CDR3 reads TGTGCCAGCAGTGAAGCGGCCTTTCAGAACACTGAAGCTTTCTTT. It is translated as CASSEAAFQNTEAFF. The gene calls are TRBV2 and TRBJ1-1, with D unresolved. Trimming cost V 0 bases and J 1 base, with 9 bases left between them. Per germline, CDR1 SNHLY and CDR2 FYNNEI. CDR3 length: 15 residues.

This clone showed up just a few times. The rearrangement joins TRBV10-3 to TRBJ2-5; 8 bases map to TRBD1. Trimming removed 0 bases from V and 4 bases from J; junction bases left unmatched: 13. The CDR3 has 18 amino acids. Per germline, CDR1 ENHRY and CDR2 SYGVKD. Written as DNA, the CDR3 is TGTGCCATCAGTGAGTCGATCGGAGGACAGGGATCCCCAGAGACCCAGTACTTC. Its protein product is CAISESIGGQGSPETQYF.

The genes are TRBV5-1 and TRBJ2-1; 9 bases match TRBD1. J was trimmed by 6 bases and V by 0 bases; bases with no gene match: 1. Germline values: CDR1 SGHRS, CDR2 YFSETQ. The CDR3 is made up of 14 amino acids. CDR3 bases: TGCGCCAGCAGCTTGGGGACAGGGGCCAATGAGCAGTTCTTC. Amino acids: CASSLGTGANEQFF.

There are a few counts of this clone. V usage is TRBV2 and J usage is TRBJ1-2; the match to TRBD1 covers 9 bases. Germline CDR1 SNHLY, CDR2 FYNNEI. CDR3 length: 14 residues. With 6 bases clipped from V and 1 base from J, the junction kept 3 bases outside the gene matches. CDR3 amino acids: CASRDRGLNYGYTF. In nucleotides, the CDR3 is TGTGCCAGCAGGGACAGGGGACTTAACTATGGCTACACCTTC.

This chain connects TRBV4-3 to TRBJ2-1, with 8 nucleotides matching TRBD2. Trimming at V came to 2 bases and at J to 10 bases, leaving 4 bases not matched to a gene. The germline V gene has CDR1 LGHNA and CDR2 YSLEER. The CDR3 runs to 13 residues. As DNA, the CDR3 is TGCGCCAGCAGCCAAACGGGACTAGGCGAGCAGTTCTTC. This translates into CASSQTGLGEQFF.

The chain carries TRBV19 and TRBJ1-2; TRBD1 agrees at 7 bases. The CDR3 runs 15 residues. The germline gives CDR1 LNHDA, CDR2 SQIVND (reference sequence). The junction had 9 bases not matched to a gene; V was cut back by 7 bases and J by 1 base. The CDR3 loop is CASTRRDSSNYGYTF. The DNA for the CDR3 is TGTGCCAGTACCCGCCGGGACAGCAGTAACTATGGCTACACCTTC. Full variable domain (remainder filled in from reference TRBV19 and TRBJ1-2): DGGITQSPKYLFRKEGQNVTLSCEQNLNHDAMYWYRQDPGQGLRLIYYSQIVNDFQKGDIAEGYSVSREKKESFPLTVTSAQKNPTAFYLCASTRRDSSNYGYTFGSGTRLTVV.

The chain uses TRBV5-4 and TRBJ2-6; 8 nucleotides agree with TRBD1. The J segment lost 4 bases and the V segment lost 0 bases, leaving 6 bases of the junction unmatched. The V gene's germline CDR1 is SGHNT and CDR2 YYREEE (reference sequence). The CDR3 contains 17 residues. The CDR3 nucleotides are TGTGCCAGCAGCTTGGGACAGGGGCTACAGGGGGCCAACGTCCTGACTTTC. Translation: CASSLGQGLQGANVLTF.

The chain is built from TRBV2 and TRBJ2-4; tentatively, D is TRBD2 (5 bases). V dropped 9 bases and J dropped 9 bases, with 18 bases sitting between them. CDR3 length: 13 residues. CDR1 is SNHLY, CDR2 FYNNEI, per germline. CDR3 in DNA: TGTGCCAGGCGAAGGCTCGACGAGGGCATTCAGTACTTC. Its protein is CARRRLDEGIQYF.

The chain links TRBV29-1 to TRBJ2-7; TRBD2 aligns across 7 bases. The CDR3 runs 14 residues. The V gene end was trimmed by 5 bases and the J gene end by 5 bases; junction bases not matched to a gene: 12. The germline V gene encodes CDR1 SQVTM and CDR2 ANQGSEA. The CDR3 is CSVRGRLIVDEQYF. DNA of the CDR3: TGCAGCGTTCGCGGGAGATTGATAGTCGACGAGCAGTACTTC.

V gene TRBV18 combines with J gene TRBJ2-1, with 10 nucleotides matching TRBD2. The J segment lost 4 bases and the V segment lost 3 bases, leaving 12 bases of the junction unmatched. The CDR3 extends over 18 amino acids. Germline V gene data show CDR1 as KGHSH and CDR2 as LQKENI. The CDR3, as DNA: TGTGCCAGCTCACCCGCTAGCGGGAGTGGGCTCTTATACAATGAGCAGTTCTTC. This encodes CASSPASGSGLLYNEQFF.

About this clone: The same CDR3 also results from other DNA sequences found in this sample. The chain carries TRBV29-1 and TRBJ1-2; D might be TRBD1 (6 bases). Germline assignment: CDR1 SQVTM and CDR2 ANQGSEA. Trimming took off 6 bases at V and 1 base at J, with 6 bases between the two ends. The CDR3 has 11 residues. For the CDR3, the DNA is TGCAGCGTACAGGGTAACTATGGCTACACCTTC. It specifies CSVQGNYGYTF.

This chain links TRBV28 with TRBJ1-2; 7 bases are shared with TRBD1. V was pared by 5 bases and J by 2 bases, with 5 bases of the junction left unmatched. Germline assignment: CDR1 MDHEN and CDR2 SYDVKM. The CDR3 covers 14 residues. CDR3: CASSVTGANYGYTF. CDR3 nucleotides: TGTGCCAGCAGTGTAACAGGGGCCAACTATGGCTACACCTTC.

The CDR3 protein is CASSLGGGTSPTGELFF. The DNA of the CDR3 is TGTGCCAGCAGCTTAGGGGGGGGGACTAGTCCCACCGGGGAGCTGTTTTTT. The chain is built from TRBV7-6 and TRBJ2-2, with 8 bases matching TRBD2. The CDR3 consists of 17 residues. Germline V lookup: CDR1 SGHVS, CDR2 FNYEAQ. V gave up 1 base and J gave up 4 bases; unmatched junction bases: 8.

The CDR3 bases are TGTGCCAGCAGCTCTCCTTCAAGACCCAGCAGAGGCTATGGCTACACCTTC. Its translation is CASSSPSRPSRGYGYTF. The V call is TRBV7-9, the J call TRBJ1-2; D unclear. The germline CDR1 and CDR2 sequences are SEHNR and FQNEAQ (reference sequence). Trimming left V 4 bases short and J 4 bases short, with 22 bases between. This CDR3 has 17 amino acids.

The chain has TRBV7-9 and TRBJ1-1; D is uncertain. The germline gives CDR1 SEHNR, CDR2 FQNEAQ (reference sequence). The CDR3 covers 12 residues. V was cut by 5 bases and J by 8 bases, with 12 bases left in between. CDR3 in DNA: TGTGCCAGCAGCCGAGATTGGTGGGAAGCTTTCTTT. Translation: CASSRDWWEAFF.

This clone has just one count. The genes are TRBV5-6 and TRBJ2-1; TRBD2 matches at 13 bases. The junction had 6 bases not matched to a gene; V was cut back by 2 bases and J by 7 bases. CDR3 length: 16 amino acids. In germline, CDR1 is SGHDT, CDR2 YYEEEE. CDR3 amino acids: CASSLRTSGRQNEQFF. The CDR3 DNA reads TGTGCCAGCAGCTTACGGACTAGCGGGAGACAAAATGAGCAGTTCTTC.

CDR3 nucleotide sequence: TGTGCCACCTCCCAGACAGGCAATGCCTACGAGCAGTACTTC. Residues: CATSQTGNAYEQYF. The chain is built from TRBV19 and TRBJ2-7; D is possibly TRBD1 (6 bases). The CDR3 is 14 residues long. Germline loops: CDR1 LNHDA, CDR2 SQIVND (reference sequence). V lost 10 bases to trimming and J lost 2 bases, with 18 bases between them.

The chain links TRBV3-1 (or the pseudogene TRBV3-2) to TRBJ1-6; TRBD1 might be the D (5 bases). CDR1 LGHDT and CDR2 YNNKEL come from the germline V gene (reference sequence). The CDR3 has 15 residues. V was shortened by 1 base and J by 6 bases, with 10 bases between the two germline ends. CDR3 loop: CASSQVGAVNSPLHF. CDR3 DNA sequence: TGTGCCAGCAGCCAAGTTGGGGCAGTTAATTCACCCCTCCACTTT.

V and J are TRBV9 and TRBJ1-2, with 8 bases identical to TRBD1. V lost 4 bases to trimming and J lost 7 bases; unmatched junction nucleotides: 12. In germline, CDR1 is SGDLS, CDR2 YYNGEE. The CDR3 is 15 residues long. As DNA, the CDR3 is TGTGCCAGCAGCCGTGCAGGTCAGGGGGCTACTGGCTACACCTTC. Its translation: CASSRAGQGATGYTF.

This clone came up once. The chain recombines TRBV21-1 with TRBJ2-5; the DNA was not used to check the table's D call, TRBD1. TRBV21-1 is assigned pseudogene status. The CDR3 is made up of 13 amino acids. The CDR3 loop reads CASSKTVRRTQYF. In nucleotides, the CDR3 is TGTGCCAGCAGCAAGACAGTTAGGAGAACCCAGTACTTC.

This sequence joins TRBV7-2 and TRBJ1-1, with D perhaps TRBD1 (5 bases). Per the germline V gene, CDR1 is SGHTA and CDR2 is FQGNSA. This CDR3 has 14 amino acids. V dropped 2 bases and J dropped 2 bases, with 9 bases sitting between them. The CDR3 nucleotides are TGTGCCAGCAGCTTAAACAGGATAAACACTGAAGCTTTCTTT. Protein product: CASSLNRINTEAFF.

The chain uses TRBV24-1 and TRBJ2-1, with TRBD1 matching over 7 bases. CDR3 size: 14 residues. The V gene's germline CDR1 is KGHDR and CDR2 SFDVKD. The J segment lost 7 bases and the V segment lost 2 bases, leaving 4 bases of the junction unmatched. The CDR3 spells CATSDSRGLNEQFF. For the CDR3, the DNA is TGTGCCACCAGTGATTCCAGGGGGTTGAATGAGCAGTTCTTC.

This clone was found a few times. The chain links TRBV5-6 to TRBJ1-4; 7 bases line up with TRBD1. The CDR3 has 18 residues. Germline lookup yields CDR1 SGHDT and CDR2 YYEEEE. J gave up 0 bases and V 4 bases, and 12 bases lay outside the gene matches. The CDR3 loop reads CASSPGTDRVATNEKLFF. The CDR3, as DNA: TGTGCCAGCAGCCCGGGGACAGATCGAGTTGCAACTAATGAAAAACTGTTTTTT.

CDR3 in amino acids: CASSDPGFAYEQYF. DNA for the CDR3: TGTGCCAGTAGTGACCCAGGGTTTGCCTACGAGCAGTACTTC. J is TRBJ2-7 and V is TRBV19; a possible D gene is TRBD1 (5 bases). This CDR3 spans 14 amino acids. Trimming left V 5 bases short and J 2 bases short, with 13 bases between. Germline V gene data show CDR1 as LNHDA and CDR2 as SQIVND (reference sequence).

This sequence joins TRBV27 and TRBJ1-6; 7 positions agree with TRBD1. Losses at the gene ends were 6 bases for V and 0 bases for J; bases not matched to a gene: 2. The CDR3 is made up of 15 amino acids. The germline V gene encodes CDR1 MNHEY and CDR2 SMNVEV (reference sequence). CDR3 in amino acids: CASRTGSSYNSPLHF. The CDR3 DNA sequence: TGTGCCAGCAGGACAGGGTCCTCCTATAATTCACCCCTCCACTTT.

The CDR3 DNA reads TGTGCCAGCAGTCCCGCGGGTGGAAACACCATATATTTT. Its translation: CASSPAGGNTIYF. The chain joins TRBV11-2 to TRBJ1-3, with unresolved D. Germline CDR1 is SGHAT and CDR2 is FQNNGV. Between the trimmed V and J ends, which lost 6 bases and 3 bases, there was a span of 9 bases. The CDR3 extends over 13 amino acids.